This record looks at one T cell receptor beta chain sequence and its context. The data belong to a study of cytomegalovirus exposure and HLA in healthy donors. The CDR3 is made up of 14 amino acids. Germline V gives CDR1 SNHLY, CDR2 FYNNEI. V dropped 4 bases and J dropped 8; count of bases not matched to a gene: 10. It was with 60 Vbeta and 13 Jbeta primers that the PCR ran. TCRdb keeps only in-frame clones here, not all; method: immunoSEQ multiplex PCR. The sample lists more than 150,000 clones, just under 80% seen once, with approximately 2% in the top ten. V usage is TRBV2 and J usage is TRBJ1-2; 7 bases are shared with TRBD1. This TCR derives from a woman under 40 in good health and CMV-seronegative. The sequencing input was PBMCs. CDR3 amino acids: CASSGPGQVLGYTF. DNA for the CDR3: TGTGCCAGCAGTGGCCCAGGACAGGTGCTGGGCTACACCTTC.